This T cell receptor beta chain was observed in a study of cytomegalovirus exposure and HLA in healthy donors. General observations from the study: Some 150 TCR beta chains were listed as cytomegalovirus-associated.

Germline V lookup: CDR1 MNHNS, CDR2 SASEGT. V was trimmed by 7 bases and J by 6 bases, leaving 13 bases between them. CDR3 length equals 13 residues. Donors were drawn from the approximately 120-subject validation cohort, separate from the approximately 670-subject first cohort. Method: immunoSEQ multiplex PCR; TCRdb's copy keeps in-frame clones and lacks some. The table records some 210,000 clones, roughly 87% of them present only once. Remarks on this clone: Its target is not known.

Sequencing was performed on PBMCs. The receptor's source is a woman aged 18-30 years in good health and CMV-seropositive. The chain is built from TRBV6-1 and TRBJ1-5; D is perhaps TRBD1 (5 bases). The CDR3: CASIVQDGQPQHF. Written as DNA, the CDR3 is TGTGCCAGCATAGTACAGGACGGTCAGCCCCAGCATTTT.